The 2 T cell receptor beta chains below all came from one sample that was sequenced in a study of identical twins. TCRdb reprocessed the 5' RACE reads via MiXCR and lists one record per CDR3 protein. Here the sample spans a few hundred thousand distinct CDR3 sequences, 13% to 15% being singletons. The sample also formed part of further work on yellow fever vaccine responses in identical twins.

What was sequenced was CD4+ T cells sorted from blood. These receptors were taken from a woman under 30 in good health.

This clonotype occurred many times. The chain has TRBV28 and TRBJ2-1, with 7 positions matching TRBD1. Germline V gene data show CDR1 as MDHEN and CDR2 as SYDVKM. This CDR3 spans 15 amino acids. V was clipped by 11 bases and J by 7 bases; unmatched bases: 17. The CDR3 DNA reads TGTGCCGCAAGGCCCGGACAGGTGGAGGTGAATGAGCAGTTCTTC. As protein: CAARPGQVEVNEQFF. Full variable domain (rest looked up from reference TRBV28 and TRBJ2-1): DVKVTQSSRYLVKRTGEKVFLECVQDMDHENMFWYRQDPGLGLRLIYFSYDVKMKEKGDIPEGYSVSREKKERFSLILESASTNQTSMYLCAARPGQVEVNEQFFGPGTRLTVL.

J is TRBJ2-2 and V is TRBV29-1; TRBD1 matches at 11 bases. Germline CDR1 and CDR2: SQVTM and ANQGSEA. V lost 4 bases to trimming and J lost 6 bases; unmatched junction nucleotides: 7. The CDR3 length is 15 residues. The CDR3 protein is CSVGGGQGASGELFF. In DNA, the CDR3 is TGCAGCGTTGGGGGAGGACAGGGGGCGTCCGGGGAGCTGTTTTTT.